This T cell receptor beta chain was recovered during a study of graft-versus-host responses after intestinal transplantation. Study-wide context: Each recipient received a multivisceral, liver-intestinal, or isolated intestinal graft.

V was trimmed by 5 bases and J by 5 bases, leaving 22 bases between them. CDR3 length: 16 residues. The germline gives CDR1 SGDLS, CDR2 YYNGEE. Study-level findings and limits: Recipient marrow contained GvH clones, some of which appeared first in ileum or blood.

The table came from immunoSEQ multiplex PCR; TCRdb's copy has only in-frame clones and leaves some out. The sample carries roughly 70,000 clones, around 90% recorded once. Comment on this clone: The antigen is unknown.

The sequence came from a human patient who received an intestinal transplant, so some T cells may come from the graft donor. The chain employs TRBV9 and TRBJ1-1, with D maybe TRBD1 (5 bases). The source was bone marrow, collected roughly 110 weeks after intestinal transplantation. The CDR3 loop reads CASRPDRLGSGTEAFF. CDR3 DNA sequence: TGTGCCAGCAGGCCTGACAGACTGGGTTCGGGAACTGAAGCTTTCTTT.